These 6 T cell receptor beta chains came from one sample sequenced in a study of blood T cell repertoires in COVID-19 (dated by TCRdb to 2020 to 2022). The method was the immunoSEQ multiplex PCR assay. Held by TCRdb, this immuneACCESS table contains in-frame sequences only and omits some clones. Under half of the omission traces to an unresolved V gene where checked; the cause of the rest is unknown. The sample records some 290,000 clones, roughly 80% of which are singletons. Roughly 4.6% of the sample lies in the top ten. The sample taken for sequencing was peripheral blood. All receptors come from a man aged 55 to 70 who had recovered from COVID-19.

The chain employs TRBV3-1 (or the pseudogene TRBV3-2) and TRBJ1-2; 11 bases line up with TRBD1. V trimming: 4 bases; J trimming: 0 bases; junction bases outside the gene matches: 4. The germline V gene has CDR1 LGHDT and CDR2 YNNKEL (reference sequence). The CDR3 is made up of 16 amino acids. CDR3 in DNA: TGTGCCAGCAGCCGGGGACAGGGGGGAGCTAACTATGGCTACACCTTC. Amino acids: CASSRGQGGANYGYTF.

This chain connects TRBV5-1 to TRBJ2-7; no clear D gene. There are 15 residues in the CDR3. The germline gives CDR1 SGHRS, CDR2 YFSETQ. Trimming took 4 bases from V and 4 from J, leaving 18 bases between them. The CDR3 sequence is CASSPTRTVDYEQYF. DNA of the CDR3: TGCGCCAGCAGCCCAACCCGAACAGTTGATTACGAGCAGTACTTC.

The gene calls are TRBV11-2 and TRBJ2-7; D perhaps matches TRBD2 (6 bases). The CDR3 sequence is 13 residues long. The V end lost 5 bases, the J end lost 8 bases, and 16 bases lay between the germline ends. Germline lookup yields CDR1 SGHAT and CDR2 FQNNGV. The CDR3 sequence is CASSLAGTRKQYF. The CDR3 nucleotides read TGTGCCAGCAGCCTAGCTGGGACTCGTAAGCAGTACTTC.

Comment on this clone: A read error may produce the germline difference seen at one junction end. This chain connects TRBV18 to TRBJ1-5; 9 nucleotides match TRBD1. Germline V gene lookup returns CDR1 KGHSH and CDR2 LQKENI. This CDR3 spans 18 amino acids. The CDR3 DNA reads TGTGCCAGCTCACCAGTTCAGTTAGGGACAGGGAGCACTCAGCCCCAGCATTTT. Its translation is CASSPVQLGTGSTQPQHF.

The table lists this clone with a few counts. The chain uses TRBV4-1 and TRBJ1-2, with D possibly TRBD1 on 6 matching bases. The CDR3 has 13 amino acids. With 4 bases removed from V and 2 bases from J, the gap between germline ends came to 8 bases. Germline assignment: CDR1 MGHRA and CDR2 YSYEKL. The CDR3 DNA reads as TGCGCCAGCAGCCGAACAGGGAACTATGGCTACACCTTC. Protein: CASSRTGNYGYTF.

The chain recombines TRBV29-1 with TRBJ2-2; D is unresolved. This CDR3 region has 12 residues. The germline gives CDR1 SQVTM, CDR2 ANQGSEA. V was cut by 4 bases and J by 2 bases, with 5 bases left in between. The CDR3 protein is CSVGSNTGELFF. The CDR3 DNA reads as TGCAGCGTTGGGAGTAACACCGGGGAGCTGTTTTTT.